This TCR beta chain was obtained from a study of beta chain features in type 1 diabetes. Expressed TCRB transcripts were sequenced because the entire RNA isolate underwent reverse transcription. Sequenced by immunoSEQ multiplex PCR; TCRdb stores in-frame clones only, minus some. The sample includes a few hundred thousand clones, about 26% seen only once; the top ten take roughly 4%. Germline-derived CDR1 and CDR2 are SGHDT and YYEEEE. This CDR3 is built from 14 residues. Unmatched junction bases numbered 0, after V lost 0 bases and J lost 1 base. This TCR was sampled from a man aged 25 to 40 in good health. What was sequenced was central memory CD4+ T cells from blood. The chain couples TRBV5-6 to TRBJ2-7; TRBD1 matches 8 bases. The CDR3 DNA reads as TGTGCCAGCAGCTTGGGACAGGGGTCCTACGAGCAGTACTTC. Encoded protein: CASSLGQGSYEQYF.